This TCR beta chain comes out of a study of CD8 T cells in ankylosing spondylitis (dated by TCRdb to about 2017). The study in broad terms: To find TCR variants linked to disease, the study profiled T cell receptor beta repertoires in ankylosing spondylitis patients and healthy donors. In total, the full study cohort was made up of about 110 healthy donors and roughly 27 ankylosing spondylitis patients. Peripheral blood was sampled, and synovial fluid was also collected from ankylosing spondylitis patients. Study-wide conclusions, independent of this receptor: Blood from ankylosing spondylitis patients appeared to be characterized by a TCR beta motif made up of under 10 highly homologous amino acid variants. Significant enrichment of the disease-linked clones was reported in matched synovial fluid samples from ankylosing spondylitis patients. The disease-linked clones showed a CD8+ phenotype and occurred at relatively low frequencies in peripheral blood. Some motif variants were previously reported in synovial fluid and blood of reactive arthritis patients, suggesting common disease-initiation mechanisms.

This clonotype was counted a few times. Its recognized antigen is unknown. Base-call qualities are not available, and no considerably larger clone is one nucleotide away. Sequenced on an Illumina HiSeq 2500. TCR beta libraries were prepared by quantitative 5'-RACE with molecular barcodes. The paper's processing steps were these. A new computational method, built on a probabilistic model of VDJ rearrangement, was used to identify disease-linked TCR variants. TCRdb itself trimmed the public reads at Q25 with fastp, ran MiXCR and retained productive beta chains. Every CDR3 protein is listed once, alongside the most common genes and DNA of its rows. V and J calls and clone size were set by TCRdb, not the authors. The sample table lists about 400,000 distinct CDR3 sequences, about a fifth of them with a count of one. Approximately 16% of the sample belongs to the ten largest clones. The sequence came from a male donor with ankylosing spondylitis. The source material was blood, either unsorted or a sorted T cell fraction (not recorded which).

The bases are TGCAGCGTCGCCGAACAGGGGGTTAGCAATCAGCCCCAGCATTTT. The encoded protein is CSVAEQGVSNQPQHF. The chain couples TRBV29-1 to TRBJ1-5; 8 junctional bases match TRBD1. Taken from cysteine to phenylalanine, the CDR3 has 15 residues. This entry keeps only the CDR3 DNA: 45 bases, framed from base 1. The germline V gene specifies SQVTM as CDR1 and ANQGSEA as CDR2. The V end gives up 6 bases and the J end 0 bases, leaving 7 bases in the junction not matched to a gene.